The 10 T cell receptor beta chains below were found in one sample sequenced in a study of regulatory T cells in long-lasting Graves disease. Time point: persistent/refractory GD, antithyroid drugs over 5 years with positive TRAb. TCR sequences were obtained from RNA taken from PBMCs. To make TCR beta libraries, researchers used iRepertoire HTBI primers and Arm-PCR of CDR3 regions. TCRdb analysed the multiplex PCR reads with MiXCR anew, one entry per CDR3 protein. The profile shows 500,000 to 800,000 distinct CDR3 sequences, around 32% of them singletons. Sequencing used peripheral blood mononuclear cells (PBMCs), obtained when the disease was refractory, from a patient treated with antithyroid drugs. These receptors were collected from a female donor with Graves disease.

A few counts support this clonotype. The chain carries TRBV12-3 or TRBV12-4 and TRBJ1-4, with 9 bases lining up with TRBD1. The CDR3 runs to 15 residues. Trimming cost V 7 bases and J 7 bases; bases outside gene matches: 10. The CDR3 is CASIDTGTGSEKLFF. CDR3 coding DNA: TGTGCCAGCATCGATACGGGGACAGGGAGTGAAAAACTGTTTTTT.

The genes are TRBV19 and TRBJ1-1, with 9 bases aligning to TRBD1. Germline CDR1 is LNHDA and CDR2 is SQIVND (reference sequence). This CDR3 spans 16 amino acids. The V gene end was trimmed by 7 bases and the J gene end by 4 bases; junction bases not matched to a gene: 13. The CDR3 protein is CASIPKATGGITEAFF. The CDR3 nucleotides are TGTGCCAGTATCCCAAAAGCCACAGGGGGCATCACTGAAGCTTTCTTT.

The chain joins TRBV29-1 to TRBJ2-4; possible D gene TRBD2, 5 bases. Germline V CDR1 and CDR2: SQVTM, ANQGSEA. CDR3 length: 15 amino acids. V was trimmed by 0 bases and J by 3 bases, leaving 12 bases between them. The CDR3 reads CSVEETGTGKNIQYF. In DNA form, the CDR3 reads TGCAGCGTTGAAGAGACGGGAACGGGCAAAAACATTCAGTACTTC. The complete variable domain, with remaining parts taken from reference TRBV29-1 and TRBJ2-4, reads SAVISQKPSRDICQRGTSLTIQCQVDSQVTMMFWYRQQPGQSLTLIATANQGSEATYESGFVIDKFPISRPNLTFSTLTVSNMSPEDSSIYLCSVEETGTGKNIQYFGAGTRLSVL.

This clonotype occurred a few times. This sequence joins TRBV5-4 and TRBJ2-5, with D perhaps matching TRBD1 (9 bases). Germline lookup yields CDR1 SGHNT and CDR2 YYREEE (reference sequence). This CDR3 has 17 residues. V was clipped by 3 bases and J by 7 bases, with 25 bases between them. The CDR3 DNA reads TGTGCCAGCAGCTCCGGCGGGGGGACAGGGACGGTGGCGACCCAGTACTTC. Its protein product is CASSSGGGTGTVATQYF.

The sample holds a few counts of this clonotype. V and J are TRBV11-1 and TRBJ1-1, with TRBD1 matching over 9 bases. The CDR3 covers 15 residues. In germline, CDR1 is SGHAT, CDR2 FQDESV (reference sequence). V was clipped by 5 bases and J by 2 bases; unmatched bases: 6. DNA for the CDR3: TGTGCCAGCAGCAGATGGGACAGGGCTAACACTGAAGCTTTCTTT. This encodes CASSRWDRANTEAFF. The full variable domain, completed using reference TRBV11-1 and TRBJ1-1, is EAEVAQSPRYKITEKSQAVAFWCDPISGHATLYWYRQILGQGPELLVQFQDESVVDDSQLPKDRFSAERLKGVDSTLKIQPAELGDSAMYLCASSRWDRANTEAFFGQGTRLTVV.

In this sample, this clonotype turned up many times. The gene calls are TRBV28 and TRBJ1-1; no clear D. The CDR3 contains 12 residues. CDR1 is MDHEN, CDR2 SYDVKM, per germline. Trimming shortened V by 6 bases and J by 7 bases, and 12 bases separated the two germline ends. CDR3 bases: TGTGCCAGCAGCTCGCAGAGCCGTGAAGCTTTCTTT. Translation gives CASSSQSREAFF.

CDR3 residues: CSVHTGGNQPQHF. CDR3 sequence (DNA): TGCAGTGTTCATACAGGGGGCAATCAGCCCCAGCATTTT. The gene calls are TRBV20-1 and TRBJ1-5; 7 nucleotides agree with TRBD1. This CDR3 has 13 residues. Germline CDR1 reads DFQATT; CDR2 reads SNEGSKA (reference sequence). The J segment lost 2 bases and the V segment lost 7 bases, leaving 5 bases of the junction unmatched.

The J gene is TRBJ1-2, the V gene TRBV12-3 or TRBV12-4; possible D gene TRBD1, 6 bases. V lost 5 bases to trimming and J lost 2 bases, with 18 bases between them. The CDR3 extends over 16 amino acids. CDR3 amino acids: CASSTLGGGGNYGYTF. CDR3 DNA sequence: TGTGCCAGCAGTACACTCGGTGGGGGGGGCAACTATGGCTACACCTTC.

This clonotype occurred a few times. V usage is TRBV25-1 and J usage is TRBJ2-5, with a tentative D call TRBD2 (7 bases). V lost 2 bases and J 5 bases, leaving 15 bases between the germline ends. The CDR3 extends over 15 amino acids. Germline CDR1 reads MGHDK; CDR2 reads SYGVNS. As DNA, the CDR3 is TGTGCCAGCAGTGAAAGGGTGGGGGGGCCGGAGACCCAGTACTTC. Protein: CASSERVGGPETQYF.

V usage is TRBV2 and J usage is TRBJ2-3; weak D call: TRBD1 (5 bases). There are 13 residues in the CDR3. V lost 6 bases and J lost 3, with 10 bases in between. Per the germline V gene, CDR1 is SNHLY and CDR2 is FYNNEI. The CDR3 spells CASRTTGTDTQYF. The DNA for the CDR3 is TGTGCCAGCAGAACTACAGGAACAGATACGCAGTATTTT.